This T cell receptor (beta chain) was captured by sequencing in a study of blood T cell repertoires in COVID-19. Study context: Nucleic acid was either cDNA or gDNA, and it came from T cells, B-cell-depleted T cells, or PBMCs.

Cohorts were based on clinical histories the participants reported. CDR1 KGHSH and CDR2 LQKENI come from the germline V gene. The CDR3 totals 15 residues. Unmatched junction bases numbered 13, after V lost 3 bases and J lost 13 bases. Method: immunoSEQ multiplex PCR; TCRdb's copy keeps in-frame clones and lacks some. The table includes about 260,000 clones, about 85% detected once. This clonotype was obtained from a woman between 45 and 65 years old who had recovered from COVID-19. Sequencing was performed on PBMCs or T cells enriched from blood (not recorded which). The chain uses TRBV18 and TRBJ2-4; 9 positions agree with TRBD1. CDR3 nucleotides: TGTGCCAGCTCACCTAGGGACAGGGCCGGTCTCAACCAGTACTTC. Residues: CASSPRDRAGLNQYF. Full variable domain (rest looked up from reference TRBV18 and TRBJ2-4): NAGVMQNPRHLVRRRGQEARLRCSPMKGHSHVYWYRQLPEEGLKFMVYLQKENIIDESGMPKERFSAEFPKEGPSILRIQQVVRGDSAAYFCASSPRDRAGLNQYFGAGTRLSVL.